This T cell receptor (beta chain) was found in a study of T cell responses to AZD1222 COVID-19 vaccine. About this clone: What it recognizes is unknown.

The data were produced by immunoSEQ multiplex PCR, yet TCRdb's version contains in-frame clones alone and is incomplete. The table lists about 76,000 clones, over 60% of them singletons, with about 26% in the top ten. Study results and limitations: Just a handful of people given AZD1222 tested seropositive at baseline. The span of vaccine-associated CD4 TCRs extended across spike, with dominance at 160-218 and 743-854.

The sequencing here drew on peripheral blood, taken 28 days after the second dose of the MenACWY control vaccine. This clonotype was obtained from an adult who received the MenACWY meningococcal vaccine as a control.

CDR3 protein: CASSPSSGRETQYF. DNA for the CDR3: TGTGCCAGCAGCCCCTCTAGCGGGAGGGAGACCCAGTACTTC. The gene calls are TRBV9 and TRBJ2-5; 11 bases are a match to TRBD2. The V gene's germline CDR1 is SGDLS and CDR2 YYNGEE. The CDR3 spans 14 residues. The J segment lost 5 bases and the V segment lost 4 bases, leaving 4 bases of the junction unmatched.